This TCR beta chain was observed in a study of blood T cells in healthy people across ages. Study outcomes and limitations: Percentage of naive T cells showed a strong correlation with TCR beta diversity. Long-lived donors exceeded aged donors in naive CD4+ cells and diversity. Among T cells, TCR beta diversity per million cells dropped roughly linearly as age rose.

CDR3 length: 19 amino acids. Unmatched junction bases numbered 20, after V lost 4 bases and J lost 4 bases. Germline lookup yields CDR1 MNHEY and CDR2 SVGAGI. Each sample provided at least 6 micrograms of extracted total RNA. It was with a sample-barcoded 5' primer and a J-beta primer mix that a second PCR of about 6 to 11 cycles was run. TCRdb independently ran MiXCR on the 5' RACE reads; one entry per CDR3 protein. This sample has about 760,000 distinct CDR3 sequences; about 56% occur once, and the top ten carry under 30%. A note on this clonotype: What it binds is not known.

The sequence came from a man aged 40-55 years in good health. J is TRBJ1-2 and V is TRBV6-5; TRBD1 matches 8 bases. Source material: blood. The CDR3 DNA follows: TGTGCCAGCAGTTCCGCCCCCCGGACAGGGCGCGAAGCTGGCTATGGCTACACCTTC. Its translation: CASSSAPRTGREAGYGYTF.